What follows describes a single T cell receptor beta chain. Its antigen is still unknown. The sample belongs to a study of graft-versus-host responses after intestinal transplantation. Study-level information: Anti-thymocyte globulin induction, then tacrolimus and steroids for 3 to 4 years, went to all recipients.

This CDR3 has 16 amino acids. V lost 4 bases and J lost 1, with 15 bases in between. Per germline, CDR1 SGHRS and CDR2 YFSETQ. Here immunoSEQ multiplex PCR was the method, and the copy in TCRdb shows in-frame clones only, minus some. The sample holds about 88,000 clones, roughly 90% seen once. The clonotype was recovered from a human donor who received an intestinal transplant. This material consisted of unstimulated CD4+ T cells sorted from spleen or lymph node cells, taken before intestinal transplant. The chain uses TRBV5-1 and TRBJ2-4; D is unclear. CDR3: CASSLSPTPAKNIQYF. CDR3 nucleotides: TGCGCCAGCAGCCTCTCCCCCACACCCGCCAAAAACATTCAGTACTTC.